This TCR beta chain stems from a study of blood T cell repertoires in COVID-19. Overall study: Sample material is recorded as cDNA or gDNA derived from T cells, B-cell-depleted T cells, or PBMCs.

Trimming left V 4 bases short and J 2 bases short, with 16 bases between. There are 15 residues in the CDR3. Germline V gene lookup returns CDR1 SGHNT and CDR2 YYREEE (reference sequence). Profiled with immunoSEQ multiplex PCR; TCRdb holds only in-frame clones, not every one. Of roughly 380,000 clones in the sample, 89% were seen once. Seattle participants joined during active infection and were tracked over time. The material sequenced was peripheral blood. The sequence was collected from a woman aged 40 to 55 with COVID-19, enrolled during active disease. J is TRBJ2-7 and V is TRBV5-4; a possible D gene is TRBD2 (6 bases). The CDR3 sequence is CASSPGFPGAYEQYF. The CDR3 DNA reads TGTGCCAGCAGCCCGGGTTTTCCGGGGGCCTACGAGCAGTACTTC.